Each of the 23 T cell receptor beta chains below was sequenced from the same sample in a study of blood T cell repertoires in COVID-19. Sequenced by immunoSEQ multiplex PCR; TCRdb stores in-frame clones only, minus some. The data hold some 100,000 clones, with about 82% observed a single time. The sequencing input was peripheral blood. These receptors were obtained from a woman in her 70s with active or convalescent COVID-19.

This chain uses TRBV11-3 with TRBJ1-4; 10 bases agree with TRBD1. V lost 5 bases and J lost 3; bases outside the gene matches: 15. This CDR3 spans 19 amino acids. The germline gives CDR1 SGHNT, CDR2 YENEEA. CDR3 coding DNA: TGTGCCAGCAGCCCCGTGGCGGGACAGGGGTACTTGGCTAATGAAAAACTGTTTTTT. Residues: CASSPVAGQGYLANEKLFF.

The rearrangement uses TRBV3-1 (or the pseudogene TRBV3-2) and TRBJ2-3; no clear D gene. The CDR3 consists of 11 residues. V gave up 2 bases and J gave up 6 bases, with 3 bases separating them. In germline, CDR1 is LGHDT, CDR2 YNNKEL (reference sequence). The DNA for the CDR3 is TGTGCCAGCAGCCAATCGGATACGCAGTATTTT. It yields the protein CASSQSDTQYF.

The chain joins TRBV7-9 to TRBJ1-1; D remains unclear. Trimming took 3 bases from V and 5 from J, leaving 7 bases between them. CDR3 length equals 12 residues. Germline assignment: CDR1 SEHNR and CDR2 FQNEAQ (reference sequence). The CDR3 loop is CASSFLATEAFF. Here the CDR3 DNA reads TGTGCCAGCAGCTTCCTAGCGACTGAAGCTTTCTTT.

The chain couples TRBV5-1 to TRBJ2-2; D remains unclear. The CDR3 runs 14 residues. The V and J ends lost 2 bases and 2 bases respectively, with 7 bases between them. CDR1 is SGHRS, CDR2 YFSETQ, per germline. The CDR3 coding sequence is TGCGCCAGCAGCTTAATTCCTAACACCGGGGAGCTGTTTTTT. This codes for CASSLIPNTGELFF. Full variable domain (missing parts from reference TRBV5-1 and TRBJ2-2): KAGVTQTPRYLIKTRGQQVTLSCSPISGHRSVSWYQQTPGQGLQFLFEYFSETQRNKGNFPGRFSGRQFSNSRSEMNVSTLELGDSALYLCASSLIPNTGELFFGEGSRLTVL.

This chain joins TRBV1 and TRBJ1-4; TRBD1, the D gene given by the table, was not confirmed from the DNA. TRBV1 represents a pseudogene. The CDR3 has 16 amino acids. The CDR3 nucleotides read TGCACCAGCAGCCAAGGGGACAGGGGCACTAATGAAAAACTGTTTTTT. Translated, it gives CTSSQGDRGTNEKLFF.

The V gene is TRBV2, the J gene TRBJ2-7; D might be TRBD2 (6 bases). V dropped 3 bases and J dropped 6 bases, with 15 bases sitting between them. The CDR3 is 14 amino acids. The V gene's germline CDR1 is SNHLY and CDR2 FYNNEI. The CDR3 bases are TGTGCCAGCAGTGAGGCGGGGTATATGCCCGAGCAGTACTTC. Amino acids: CASSEAGYMPEQYF.

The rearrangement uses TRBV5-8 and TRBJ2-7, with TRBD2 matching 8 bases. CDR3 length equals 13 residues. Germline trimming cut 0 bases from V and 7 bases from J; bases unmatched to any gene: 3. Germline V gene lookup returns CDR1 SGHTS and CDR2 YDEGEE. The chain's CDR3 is CASSLGTGGEQYF. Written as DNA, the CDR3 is TGTGCCAGCAGCTTGGGGACGGGGGGGGAGCAGTACTTC.

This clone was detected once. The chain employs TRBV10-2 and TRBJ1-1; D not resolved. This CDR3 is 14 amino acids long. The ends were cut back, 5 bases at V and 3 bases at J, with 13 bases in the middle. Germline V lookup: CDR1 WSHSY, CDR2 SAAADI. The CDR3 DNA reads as TGCGCCAGCAGTAAAAACCCACGGGACACTGAAGCTTTCTTT. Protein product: CASSKNPRDTEAFF.

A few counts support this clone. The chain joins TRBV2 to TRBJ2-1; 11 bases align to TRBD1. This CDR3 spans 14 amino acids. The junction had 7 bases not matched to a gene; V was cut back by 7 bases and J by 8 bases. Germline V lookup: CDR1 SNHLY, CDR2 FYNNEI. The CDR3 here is CASKRDRGYDEQFF. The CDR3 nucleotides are TGTGCCAGCAAAAGGGACAGGGGGTACGATGAGCAGTTCTTC.

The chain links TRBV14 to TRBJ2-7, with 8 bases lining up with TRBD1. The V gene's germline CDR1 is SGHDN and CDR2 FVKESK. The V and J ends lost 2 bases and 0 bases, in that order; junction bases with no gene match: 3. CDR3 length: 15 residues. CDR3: CASSQTGGTSYEQYF. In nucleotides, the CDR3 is TGTGCCAGCAGCCAAACAGGGGGTACCTCCTACGAGCAGTACTTC.

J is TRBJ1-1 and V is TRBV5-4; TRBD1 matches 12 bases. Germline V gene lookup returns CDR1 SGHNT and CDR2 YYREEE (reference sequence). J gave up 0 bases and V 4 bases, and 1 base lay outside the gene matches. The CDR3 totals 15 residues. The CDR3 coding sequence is TGTGCCAGCAGCGGGACAGGGGGCATGAACACTGAAGCTTTCTTT. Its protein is CASSGTGGMNTEAFF.

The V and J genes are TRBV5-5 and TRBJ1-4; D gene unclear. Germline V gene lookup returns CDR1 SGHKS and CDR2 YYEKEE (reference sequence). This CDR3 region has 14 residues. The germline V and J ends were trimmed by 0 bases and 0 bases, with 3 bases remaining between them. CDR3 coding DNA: TGTGCCAGCAGCTTGGACACAACTAATGAAAAACTGTTTTTT. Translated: CASSLDTTNEKLFF. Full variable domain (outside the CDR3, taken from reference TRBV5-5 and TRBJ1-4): DAGVTQSPTHLIKTRGQQVTLRCSPISGHKSVSWYQQVLGQGPQFIFQYYEKEERGRGNFPDRFSARQFPNYSSELNVNALLLGDSALYLCASSLDTTNEKLFFGSGTQLSVL.

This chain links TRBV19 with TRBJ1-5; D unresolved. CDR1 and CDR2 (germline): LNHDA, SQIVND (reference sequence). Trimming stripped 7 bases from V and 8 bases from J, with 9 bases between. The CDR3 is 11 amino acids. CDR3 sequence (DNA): TGTGCCAGTACCACTTACGAGCCCCAGCATTTT. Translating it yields CASTTYEPQHF.

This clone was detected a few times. The CDR3 is CASSPRDRGLTPSGNTIYF. The CDR3 nucleotides are TGTGCCAGCAGCCCCCGGGACAGGGGGCTCACCCCCTCTGGAAACACCATATATTTT. This sequence joins TRBV3-1 (or the pseudogene TRBV3-2) and TRBJ1-3; 12 nucleotides match TRBD1. V was clipped by 4 bases and J by 0 bases; unmatched bases: 10. Germline-derived CDR1 and CDR2 are LGHDT and YNNKEL (reference sequence). The CDR3 runs to 19 residues.

The CDR3 bases are TGTGCCAGCAGCTTAGTTGGGGGCGCGAGCCAAGAGACCCAGTACTTC. Amino acids: CASSLVGGASQETQYF. The V call is TRBV11-2, the J call TRBJ2-5; D possibly corresponds to TRBD1 (6 bases). Trimming cost V 1 base and J 1 base, with 13 bases left between them. The CDR3 runs to 16 residues. Germline values: CDR1 SGHAT, CDR2 FQNNGV.

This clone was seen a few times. Here the CDR3 reads CASSQARTNTGELFF. CDR3 sequence (DNA): TGCGCCAGCAGCCAAGCCAGAACGAACACCGGGGAGCTGTTTTTT. The rearrangement uses TRBV4-3 and TRBJ2-2; D unresolved. V lost 1 base and J lost 0, with 6 bases in between. CDR3 size: 15 residues. The germline V gene has CDR1 LGHNA and CDR2 YSLEER.

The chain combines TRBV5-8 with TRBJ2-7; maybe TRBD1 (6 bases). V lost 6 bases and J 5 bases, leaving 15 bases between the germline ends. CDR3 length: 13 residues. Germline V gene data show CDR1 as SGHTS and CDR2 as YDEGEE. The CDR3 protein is CASNRDKVDEQYF. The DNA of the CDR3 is TGTGCCAGCAACCGGGACAAGGTGGACGAGCAGTACTTC.

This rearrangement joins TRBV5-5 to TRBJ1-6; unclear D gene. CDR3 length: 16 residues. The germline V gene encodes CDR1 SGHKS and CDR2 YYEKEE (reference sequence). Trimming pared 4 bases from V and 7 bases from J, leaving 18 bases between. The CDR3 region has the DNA TGTGCCAGCAGCAGGACTGATGCACCACAGAATTCACCCCTCCACTTT. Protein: CASSRTDAPQNSPLHF.

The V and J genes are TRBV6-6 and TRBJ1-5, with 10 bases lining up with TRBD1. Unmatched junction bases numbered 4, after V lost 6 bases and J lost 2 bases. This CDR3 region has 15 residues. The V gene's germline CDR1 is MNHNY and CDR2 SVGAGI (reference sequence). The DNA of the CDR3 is TGTGCCAGCAGGACAGGGGGCATCGGCAATCAGCCCCAGCATTTT. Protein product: CASRTGGIGNQPQHF.

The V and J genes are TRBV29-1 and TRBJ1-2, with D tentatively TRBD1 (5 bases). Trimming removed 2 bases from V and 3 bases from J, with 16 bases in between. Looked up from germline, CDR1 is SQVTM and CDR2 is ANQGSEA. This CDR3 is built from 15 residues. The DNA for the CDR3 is TGCAGCGTTGAACCCTTTGCCGGGACTTACTATGGCTACACCTTC. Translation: CSVEPFAGTYYGYTF.

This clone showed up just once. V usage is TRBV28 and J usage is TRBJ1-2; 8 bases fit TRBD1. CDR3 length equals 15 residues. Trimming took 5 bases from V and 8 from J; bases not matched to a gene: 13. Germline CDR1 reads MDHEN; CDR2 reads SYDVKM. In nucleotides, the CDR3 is TGTGCCAGCAGTCCACCGGGACAGGAGGTGAAGGGCTACACCTTC. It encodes CASSPPGQEVKGYTF.

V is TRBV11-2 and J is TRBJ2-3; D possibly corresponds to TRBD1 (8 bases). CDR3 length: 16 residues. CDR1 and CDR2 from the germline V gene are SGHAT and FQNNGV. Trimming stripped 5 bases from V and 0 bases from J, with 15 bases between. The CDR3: CASSPQGGYSTDTQYF. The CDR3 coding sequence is TGTGCCAGCAGCCCACAGGGGGGGTATAGCACAGATACGCAGTATTTT. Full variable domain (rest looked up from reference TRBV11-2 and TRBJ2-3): EAGVAQSPRYKIIEKRQSVAFWCNPISGHATLYWYQQILGQGPKLLIQFQNNGVVDDSQLPKDRFSAERLKGVDSTLKIQPAKLEDSAVYLCASSPQGGYSTDTQYFGPGTRLTVL.

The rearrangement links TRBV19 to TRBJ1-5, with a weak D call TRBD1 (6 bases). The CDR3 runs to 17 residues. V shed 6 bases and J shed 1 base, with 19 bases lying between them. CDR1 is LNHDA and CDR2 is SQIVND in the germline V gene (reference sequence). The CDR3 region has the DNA TGTGCCAGTAGCTATCCCTACGGACAGACAAGCAATCAGCCCCAGCATTTT. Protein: CASSYPYGQTSNQPQHF.